The present T cell receptor beta chain was sequenced within a study of technical replicates of blood from a few donors. Method: immunoSEQ multiplex PCR; TCRdb's copy keeps in-frame clones and lacks some. The table shows approximately 51,000 clones, with around 95% occurring only once. CDR3 size: 17 residues. The source of this sequence is a human donor in good health. Some clones in this sample may be carry-over from other donors' samples. Specimen: PBMCs. The V call is TRBV21-1, the J call TRBJ2-3; the table calls TRBD1, which could not be checked here. TRBV21-1 represents a pseudogene. CDR3 DNA: TGTGCCAGCAGCCAAAACGATGGGACAGCTAGCACAGATACGCAGTATTTT. It yields the protein CASSQNDGTASTDTQYF.